What follows are 21 T cell receptor beta chains derived from one specimen sequenced in a study of blood T cell repertoires in COVID-19. Sequencing was performed with immunoSEQ multiplex PCR; in TCRdb, only in-frame clones are kept and a portion is missing. This table has 150,000 to 190,000 clones, about 85% appearing once. The sequenced material came from peripheral blood. These receptors all come from a woman in her sixties or seventies with acute or convalescent COVID-19.

The rearrangement links TRBV28 to TRBJ2-3; 11 nucleotides agree with TRBD2. Germline loops: CDR1 MDHEN, CDR2 SYDVKM. The CDR3 sequence is 20 residues long. After removal of 1 base from V and 2 bases from J, the junction contained 14 bases not matched to a gene. The CDR3 loop reads CASSLSPSTSGVFPTDTQYF. Written as DNA, the CDR3 is TGTGCCAGCAGTTTATCCCCTTCGACTAGCGGGGTCTTCCCCACAGATACGCAGTATTTT.

V usage is TRBV2 and J usage is TRBJ1-1, with 12 nucleotides matching TRBD1. There are 14 residues in the CDR3. Germline CDR1 is SNHLY and CDR2 is FYNNEI. Losses at the gene ends were 8 bases for V and 5 bases for J; bases not matched to a gene: 6. CDR3 protein: CASRDRGLETEAFF. Written as DNA, the CDR3 is TGTGCCAGCCGGGACAGGGGGCTTGAGACTGAAGCTTTCTTT.

V gene TRBV18 combines with J gene TRBJ2-5, with D possibly TRBD2 on 7 matching bases. The CDR3 has 14 amino acids. Germline assignment: CDR1 KGHSH and CDR2 LQKENI. Trimming cost V 6 bases and J 1 base, with 12 bases left between them. CDR3 sequence (DNA): TGTGCCAGCTCGCGGGGGACACCCCAAGAGACCCAGTACTTC. Its translation: CASSRGTPQETQYF.

V gene TRBV18 combines with J gene TRBJ1-1, with D tentatively TRBD1 (5 bases). CDR3 length equals 14 residues. The V gene lost 3 bases and the J gene lost 5 bases, with 13 bases spanning the gap. CDR1 and CDR2 (germline): KGHSH, LQKENI. The CDR3 spells CASSPAQGGTEAFF. CDR3 bases: TGTGCCAGCTCACCGGCGCAGGGTGGAACTGAAGCTTTCTTT.

The chain uses TRBV18 and TRBJ1-2; TRBD1 is a possible D gene (6 bases). This CDR3 region has 17 residues. Trimming cost V 1 base and J 0 bases, with 15 bases left between them. The germline CDR1 and CDR2 sequences are KGHSH and LQKENI. The CDR3 DNA follows: TGTGCCAGCTCACCACGAGGGACACCTGAGACTAACTATGGCTACACCTTC. The encoded protein is CASSPRGTPETNYGYTF.

The gene calls are TRBV7-2 and TRBJ2-5; 11 bases match TRBD2. J gave up 2 bases and V 6 bases, and 5 bases lay outside the gene matches. CDR3 length equals 15 residues. Germline V gene sequence: CDR1 SGHTA, CDR2 FQGNSA. This CDR3 is CASRKGLAVQETQYF. CDR3 in DNA: TGTGCCAGCAGAAAGGGACTAGCGGTGCAAGAGACCCAGTACTTC. The whole variable domain, remainder taken from reference TRBV7-2 and TRBJ2-5, is GAGVSQSPSNKVTEKGKDVELRCDPISGHTALYWYRQSLGQGLEFLIYFQGNSAPDKSGLPSDRFSAERTGGSVSTLTIQRTQQEDSAVYLCASRKGLAVQETQYFGPGTRLLVL.

This clone showed up just a few times. This rearrangement joins TRBV5-1 to TRBJ2-2; D gene unclear. The germline gives CDR1 SGHRS, CDR2 YFSETQ. The length of the CDR3 is 14 residues. V was clipped by 5 bases and J by 0 bases, with 8 bases between them. DNA of the CDR3: TGCGCCAGCAGGCCGTACACGAACACCGGGGAGCTGTTTTTT. Protein: CASRPYTNTGELFF.

This chain uses TRBV10-3 with TRBJ1-1, with 10 bases that match TRBD1. The V gene's germline CDR1 is ENHRY and CDR2 SYGVKD. J gave up 7 bases and V 5 bases, and 10 bases lay outside the gene matches. There are 15 residues in the CDR3. CDR3 in amino acids: CAISPGTGAIYEAFF. In DNA, the CDR3 is TGTGCCATCAGTCCCGGGACAGGGGCCATCTATGAAGCTTTCTTT.

J is TRBJ2-5 and V is TRBV11-2, with 8 bases that match TRBD1. V gave up 1 base and J gave up 5 bases; unmatched junction bases: 18. CDR1 is SGHAT, CDR2 FQNNGV, per germline. This CDR3 has 19 residues. In DNA form, the CDR3 reads TGTGCCAGCAGCTTAGCCCCTCAAGCCCGTCAGGGGGCGCGGGAGACCCAGTACTTC. Encoded protein: CASSLAPQARQGARETQYF.

This clone was recorded only once. The CDR3 nucleotides are TGTGCCAGCAGCCAACAGGGGATACTCTCTGGAAACACCATATATTTT. It is translated as CASSQQGILSGNTIYF. The genes are TRBV3-1 (or the pseudogene TRBV3-2) and TRBJ1-3; maybe TRBD1 (6 bases). The CDR3 has 16 residues. Germline loops: CDR1 LGHDT, CDR2 YNNKEL (reference sequence). With 2 bases removed from V and 0 bases from J, the gap between germline ends came to 11 bases.

Comment on this clone: In the same sample, other DNA sequences code for this CDR3. The V and J genes are TRBV11-2 and TRBJ1-5, with 9 bases fitting TRBD1. The V gene's germline CDR1 is SGHAT and CDR2 FQNNGV. CDR3 size: 14 residues. V lost 4 bases, J lost 7 bases, and 5 bases stayed unmatched. Written as DNA, the CDR3 is TGTGCCAGCAGCTCCACAGGGGGCGGGCAGCCCCAGCATTTT. Amino acid sequence: CASSSTGGGQPQHF.

J is TRBJ2-5 and V is TRBV5-8; the match to TRBD1 covers 8 bases. The germline V gene encodes CDR1 SGHTS and CDR2 YDEGEE. The CDR3 is made up of 16 amino acids. Trimming took 4 bases from V and 0 from J; bases not matched to a gene: 8. CDR3 amino acids: CASSDGTGAYQETQYF. CDR3 bases: TGTGCCAGCAGCGATGGGACAGGAGCGTACCAAGAGACCCAGTACTTC.

This rearrangement joins TRBV5-1 to TRBJ2-5; D not resolved. Trimming removed 0 bases at V and 1 base at J, with 16 bases between. Germline CDR1 and CDR2: SGHRS and YFSETQ. CDR3 size: 17 residues. The CDR3 region has the DNA TGCGCCAGCAGCTTGGTCCAGTATCCCTCTTTCCAAGAGACCCAGTACTTC. It codes for CASSLVQYPSFQETQYF.

V is TRBV5-1 and J is TRBJ2-5; maybe TRBD1 (6 bases). This CDR3 region has 14 residues. Germline CDR1 and CDR2: SGHRS and YFSETQ. V was cut by 4 bases and J by 2 bases, with 12 bases left in between. The CDR3 bases are TGCGCCAGCAGCCGGGGACAACCACAAGAGACCCAGTACTTC. It yields the protein CASSRGQPQETQYF.

The J gene is TRBJ2-7, the V gene TRBV2; possibly TRBD1 for D (6 bases). Per germline, CDR1 SNHLY and CDR2 FYNNEI. The CDR3 totals 12 residues. Trimming stripped 7 bases from V and 7 bases from J, with 14 bases between. This CDR3 is CASKYRVGEQYV. Written as DNA, the CDR3 is TGTGCCAGCAAATACAGGGTTGGGGAGCAGTACGTC.

The chain joins TRBV10-3 to TRBJ1-1; 7 bases map to TRBD1. The CDR3 has 17 amino acids. V gave up 1 base and J gave up 5 bases; unmatched junction bases: 13. The germline V gene has CDR1 ENHRY and CDR2 SYGVKD. The CDR3 nucleotides read TGTGCCATCAGTGAGTTTAAGGGGGCTCGGAGTAGGACTGAAGCTTTCTTT. It translates to CAISEFKGARSRTEAFF.

CDR3 DNA sequence: TGTGCCAGCAGTGAAATAGGACAGGGAAGGAACACTGAAGCTTTCTTT. This translates into CASSEIGQGRNTEAFF. The V and J genes are TRBV2 and TRBJ1-1; 8 nucleotides agree with TRBD1. V shed 2 bases and J 1 base; nucleotides not matched to a gene: 6. Germline CDR1 SNHLY, CDR2 FYNNEI. This CDR3 has 16 residues.

As concerns this clone: The junction departs from the called germline gene at one end, perhaps through a read error. This sequence joins TRBV6-1 and TRBJ1-5; no clear D gene. Germline CDR1 and CDR2: MNHNS and SASEGT. The CDR3 is 15 residues long. The CDR3 nucleotides are TGTGCCAGCAGGGAAGGCGGTTATAGCAATCAGCCCCAGCATTTT. Amino acids: CASREGGYSNQPQHF.

On this clone: The junction shows a germline mismatch at one end, possibly a read error. The chain carries TRBV7-7 and TRBJ1-1; D might be TRBD1 (6 bases). Germline V gene sequence: CDR1 SSHAT, CDR2 FNYEAQ (reference sequence). CDR3 length: 14 amino acids. The CDR3 spells CASSPLGTKAKAFF. The CDR3 region has the DNA TGTGCTAGCAGCCCCCTGGGGACAAAGGCTAAAGCTTTCTTT. Looking up the rest from reference TRBV7-7 and TRBJ1-1 gives the full variable domain: GAGVSQSPRYKVTKRGQDVTLRCDPISSHATLYWYQQALGQGPEFLTYFNYEAQPDKSGLPSDRFSAERPEGSISTLTIQRTEQRDSAMYRCASSPLGTKAKAFFGQGTRLTVV.

The V call is TRBV7-2, the J call TRBJ1-4, with no clear D. Germline V gives CDR1 SGHTA, CDR2 FQGNSA. This CDR3 spans 16 amino acids. V lost 3 bases and J lost 1, with 12 bases in between. The CDR3 nucleotides are TGTGCCAGCAGCTTCTCTTCCGGGAAAACTAATGAAAAACTGTTTTTT. Amino acids: CASSFSSGKTNEKLFF.

Written as DNA, the CDR3 is TGTGCCAGCAGCAAAGGGGCCGGTGTCTCTGGAAACACCATATATTTT. Its translation is CASSKGAGVSGNTIYF. The chain combines TRBV21-1 with TRBJ1-3; TRBD1, the table's D call, lacks a check against the DNA. TRBV21-1 corresponds to a pseudogene. The CDR3 spans 16 residues.